Below, 7 T cell receptor beta chains from the same sample are listed, as sequenced in a study of blood T cell repertoires in COVID-19. Produced via immunoSEQ multiplex PCR; TCRdb's table is partial and in-frame only. The sample includes 150,000 to 200,000 clones, 80% to 85% of them seen just once. The sequencing input was peripheral blood. The receptor source for this set is a human donor with acute or convalescent COVID-19. The donor label of this sample is uncertain.

The chain has TRBV2 and TRBJ2-3; the D gene is possibly TRBD1 (6 bases). The germline CDR1 and CDR2 sequences are SNHLY and FYNNEI. V lost 10 bases to trimming and J lost 3 bases, with 17 bases between them. CDR3 length: 14 amino acids. CDR3 in amino acids: CATSQGRSTDTQYF. The CDR3 nucleotides read TGTGCCACCTCTCAGGGGCGGTCGACAGATACGCAGTATTTT.

The rearrangement uses TRBV7-8 and TRBJ2-2; D may be TRBD2 (5 bases). Germline V gene sequence: CDR1 SGHVS, CDR2 FQNEAQ. V lost 1 base and J 8 bases, leaving 17 bases between the germline ends. CDR3 length: 16 amino acids. This chain's CDR3 is CASSLGRRGPLGELFF. The CDR3 region has the DNA TGTGCCAGCAGCTTAGGACGACGAGGGCCCCTTGGGGAGCTGTTTTTT.

This clone was seen more than once but under ten times. The chain has TRBV29-1 and TRBJ1-1; no clear D gene. Germline CDR1 is SQVTM and CDR2 is ANQGSEA. The CDR3 covers 10 residues. Trimming stripped 3 bases from V and 6 bases from J, with 5 bases between. This CDR3 is CSVEGPEAFF. CDR3 coding DNA: TGCAGCGTTGAGGGCCCTGAAGCTTTCTTT.

This chain links TRBV9 with TRBJ1-5; D is ambiguous. The CDR3 runs 15 residues. Trimming took off 0 bases at V and 2 bases at J, with 9 bases between the two ends. Germline CDR1 and CDR2: SGDLS and YYNGEE. CDR3 DNA sequence: TGTGCCAGCAGCGTAGGGAGCGGGCGCAATCAGCCCCAGCATTTT. Protein product: CASSVGSGRNQPQHF. The full variable domain, with the rest looked up from reference TRBV9 and TRBJ1-5, is DSGVTQTPKHLITATGQRVTLRCSPRSGDLSVYWYQQSLDQGLQFLIQYYNGEERAKGNILERFSAQQFPDLHSELNLSSLELGDSALYFCASSVGSGRNQPQHFGDGTRLSIL.

The chain joins TRBV29-1 to TRBJ2-1; D call uncertain. CDR3 size: 13 residues. V lost 4 bases to trimming and J lost 5 bases, with 12 bases between them. Germline V gene data show CDR1 as SQVTM and CDR2 as ANQGSEA. DNA for the CDR3: TGCAGCGTTGGACTTAATCGGGACAATGAGCAGTTCTTC. Translating gives CSVGLNRDNEQFF.

The chain joins TRBV4-2 to TRBJ1-6, with D possibly being TRBD1 (5 bases). CDR3 length equals 15 residues. Germline values: CDR1 LGHNA, CDR2 YNFKEQ. V was trimmed by 8 bases and J by 10 bases, leaving 21 bases between them. Here the CDR3 DNA reads TGTGCCAGCGGACACTCCCAGGGTAGTATATCACCCCTCCACTTT. It yields the protein CASGHSQGSISPLHF.

This sequence joins TRBV28 and TRBJ2-7, with D unclear. The germline V gene has CDR1 MDHEN and CDR2 SYDVKM. The CDR3 covers 15 residues. V shed 6 bases and J shed 5 bases, with 20 bases lying between them. The CDR3 sequence: CASRKVKWQIHEQYF. CDR3 DNA sequence: TGTGCCAGCAGAAAAGTAAAGTGGCAGATCCACGAGCAGTACTTC.